This is a list of T cell receptor beta chains from one sample in a study of T cell responses to AZD1222 COVID-19 vaccine. Libraries were prepared by immunoSEQ multiplex PCR; TCRdb keeps only in-frame clonotypes and omits some of them. The sample has tens of thousands of clones, 75% to 90% seen once; the top ten hold 24%. Material: peripheral blood, obtained on day 0 of AZD1222 vaccination. All receptors derive from an adult in good health. The CDR3 runs from the conserved cysteine through the conserved F or W. Clone size is stated in some rows and not others, as once, few, many or a class when expanded.

>TRBV3-1/TRBV3-2|once
CASSQGMGSYEQYF
>TRBV27|.
CASTRKGRGRNTEAFF
>TRBV7-3|.
CASSLNGGTETQYF
>TRBV6-5|.
CASTQTPQVGLEAFF
>TRBV5-4|.
CASSVQGFGNTEAFF
>TRBV5-4|.
CASSRDPSGNTIYF
>TRBV2|.
CASTGGRTDTQYF
>TRBV5-8|.
CASRPASGSPSTDTQYF
>TRBV19|.
CASSIPRARIVRTINEQFF
>TRBV5-8|.
CASSRVAKAGRNEQFF
>TRBV7-9|.
CASSSNQDEGYEQYF
>TRBV12-5|.
CASANRDRGLAGANVLTF
>TRBV28|.
CASSTGGGEQFF
>TRBV6-1|once
CASSERRGRDSPLHF
>TRBV9|once
CASSVGQQETQYF
>TRBV7-9|.
CASEGENQYRGYTF
>TRBV19|few
CASSTGGQDEQYF
>TRBV29-1|once
CSVPRQGVNTEAFF
>TRBV7-9|.
CASSPGTGIIGYTF
>TRBV4-3|.
CASSRDQASGRFEQYF
>TRBV14|.
CASSQDVWGRTEAFF
>TRBV3-1/TRBV3-2|many
CASSPPLPTHYGYTF
>TRBV6-5|.
CASSIRGGSYNEQFF
>TRBV2|once
CASNPRGLSGNTIYF
>TRBV4-1|.
CASSQSRKGVNEQFF
>TRBV6-2/TRBV6-3|few
CASSSYVRGTGSYEQYF
>TRBV11-2|.
CASSLDIGTYEQYF
>TRBV5-1|once
CASSLGLRQGDEQFF
>TRBV7-6|.
CASSLKGNEKLFF
>TRBV7-9|.
CASSFQIGDTQYF
>TRBV11-3|.
CASSPSTTPNTEAFF
>TRBV7-9|few
CASCSLGLADNEQFF
>TRBV5-1|.
CASSPGQKFANTGELFF
>TRBV27|.
CASSPQTRNSPLHF
>TRBV4-2|.
CASSPSRGSTGELFF
>TRBV6-1|.
CASSEQGSGNTIYF
>TRBV27|.
CASSGGRIAGQYF
>TRBV19|few
CASSMGGFLVDYTF
>TRBV27|.
CASSSAGSPPYEQYF
>TRBV10-3|.
CAISYDRENTEAFF
>TRBV3-1/TRBV3-2|.
CASSQGVPGLAGPTDTQYF
>TRBV5-5|.
CASSLIQTNTGELFF
>TRBV28|.
CASSTTGGYTF
>TRBV4-3|few
CASSHTSGSYNEQFF
>TRBV7-2|.
CASSLAGQTQETQYF